These 29 T cell receptor beta chains originate from one sample sequenced in a study of sequential checkpoint blockade in melanoma. The treatment is: randomized to nivolumab then ipilimumab (arm A) or the reverse (arm B). Data came from immunoSEQ multiplex PCR; TCRdb stores just in-frame clones and leaves some out. This table holds fewer than 15,000 clones, approximately 76% found once. The sequencing used CD8+ T cells sorted from blood (inferred from file names), collected from a patient given nivolumab and ipilimumab in sequence. Receptors were obtained from a human patient with melanoma. Some clones in this sample may be carry-over from other donors' samples.

Comment on this clone: The junction shows a germline mismatch at one end, possibly a read error. The chain uses TRBV5-6 and TRBJ1-2, with D maybe TRBD1 (5 bases). This CDR3 comprises 14 residues. Germline V CDR1 and CDR2: SGHDT, YYEEEE. The CDR3 DNA reads as TGTGCCAGCAGCCCGGGACTTACCGGACGTGGCTACATCTTC. Translation gives CASSPGLTGRGYIF.

The chain combines TRBV11-2 with TRBJ2-7; 9 bases line up with TRBD1. Germline-derived CDR1 and CDR2 are SGHAT and FQNNGV. The CDR3 is made up of 14 amino acids. The trim removed 4 bases at V and 4 bases at J, leaving 5 bases unmatched. CDR3 nucleotides: TGTGCCAGCAGCTCTGGGACAGGGTCGTACGAGCAGTACTTC. Translation: CASSSGTGSYEQYF. The full variable domain, rest sourced from reference TRBV11-2 and TRBJ2-7, is EAGVAQSPRYKIIEKRQSVAFWCNPISGHATLYWYQQILGQGPKLLIQFQNNGVVDDSQLPKDRFSAERLKGVDSTLKIQPAKLEDSAVYLCASSSGTGSYEQYFGPGTRLTVT.

Remarks on this clone: One end of the junction is discordant with germline, which a read error may explain. The same CDR3 is also encoded by other DNA sequences in this sample. The chain carries TRBV9 and TRBJ1-1, with 7 bases aligning to TRBD1. Germline CDR1 is SGDLS and CDR2 is YYNGEE. The CDR3 sequence is 15 residues long. The DNA of the CDR3 is TGTGCCAGCAGCGTAGGGACAGGTAGCAACACCGAAGCTTTCTTT. This gives the protein CASSVGTGSNTEAFF. Full variable domain (outside the CDR3, taken from reference TRBV9 and TRBJ1-1): DSGVTQTPKHLITATGQRVTLRCSPRSGDLSVYWYQQSLDQGLQFLIQYYNGEERAKGNILERFSAQQFPDLHSELNLSSLELGDSALYFCASSVGTGSNTEAFFGQGTRLTVV.

This clone has a handful of counts. The chain joins TRBV7-3 to TRBJ2-7, with 7 bases aligning to TRBD1. Germline-derived CDR1 and CDR2 are SGHTA and FQGTGA. The ends lost 5 bases at V and 7 bases at J; junction bases unmatched: 8. The CDR3 extends over 13 amino acids. The CDR3 DNA is TGTGCCAGCAGCCCACCGGGACAGCTAGAGCAGTACTTC. Translated: CASSPPGQLEQYF.

This clone was seen a handful of times. The chain carries TRBV15 and TRBJ1-2; D unresolved. CDR3 length: 14 amino acids. CDR1 LNHNV and CDR2 YYDKDF come from the germline V gene (reference sequence). Trimming left V 2 bases short and J 7 bases short, with 14 bases between. CDR3: CATSRPGSGAGYTF. The CDR3, as DNA: TGTGCCACCAGCAGACCTGGCTCGGGAGCTGGCTACACCTTC.

The chain recombines TRBV5-1 with TRBJ2-2; D might be TRBD1 (5 bases). Trimming stripped 6 bases from V and 1 base from J, with 16 bases between. Germline V gives CDR1 SGHRS, CDR2 YFSETQ. The CDR3 has 16 amino acids. Here the CDR3 DNA reads TGCGCCAGCAACTATGCATTAGGACAGAACACCGGGGAGCTGTTTTTT. Protein product: CASNYALGQNTGELFF. Combining the CDR3 with reference TRBV5-1 and TRBJ2-2 gives the whole variable domain KAGVTQTPRYLIKTRGQQVTLSCSPISGHRSVSWYQQTPGQGLQFLFEYFSETQRNKGNFPGRFSGRQFSNSRSEMNVSTLELGDSALYLCASNYALGQNTGELFFGEGSRLTVL.

V is TRBV2 and J is TRBJ2-1; 7 bases align to TRBD1. Looked up from germline, CDR1 is SNHLY and CDR2 is FYNNEI. The CDR3 sequence is 12 residues long. V lost 6 bases to trimming and J lost 4 bases; unmatched junction nucleotides: 0. The DNA of the CDR3 is TGTGCCAGCAGGACAGGGTACAATGAGCAGTTCTTC. It yields the protein CASRTGYNEQFF. The entire variable domain, with the rest obtained from reference TRBV2 and TRBJ2-1, is as follows: EPEVTQTPSHQVTQMGQEVILRCVPISNHLYFYWYRQILGQKVEFLVSFYNNEISEKSEIFDDQFSVERPDGSNFTLKIRSTKLEDSAMYFCASRTGYNEQFFGPGTRLTVL.

The V call is TRBV5-1, the J call TRBJ2-3; 9 bases agree with TRBD2. The length of the CDR3 is 16 residues. Looked up from germline, CDR1 is SGHRS and CDR2 is YFSETQ. V trimming: 2 bases; J trimming: 0 bases; junction bases outside the gene matches: 4. CDR3 sequence (DNA): TGCGCCAGCAGCTTCCAGACTAGCGGTAGCACAGATACGCAGTATTTT. It encodes CASSFQTSGSTDTQYF.

V usage is TRBV7-6 and J usage is TRBJ2-5; 7 bases align to TRBD2. After removal of 4 bases from V and 1 base from J, the junction contained 9 bases not matched to a gene. There are 16 residues in the CDR3. Germline values: CDR1 SGHVS, CDR2 FNYEAQ. Here the CDR3 DNA reads TGTGCCAGCAGCTCGCCCCTTCGACTAGCCCAAGAGACCCAGTACTTC. Its translation: CASSSPLRLAQETQYF.

This sequence joins TRBV4-2 and TRBJ1-2; 7 nucleotides agree with TRBD1. V lost 0 bases to trimming and J lost 4 bases; unmatched junction nucleotides: 8. Per germline, CDR1 LGHNA and CDR2 YNFKEQ. The CDR3 extends over 16 amino acids. CDR3 amino acids: CASSQEDRASTYGYTF. The CDR3 DNA follows: TGTGCCAGCAGCCAAGAAGACAGGGCGTCTACCTATGGCTACACCTTC.

The rearrangement links TRBV7-9 to TRBJ2-2; TRBD2 aligns across 12 bases. CDR3 size: 17 residues. The J segment lost 7 bases and the V segment lost 0 bases, leaving 6 bases of the junction unmatched. The germline CDR1 and CDR2 sequences are SEHNR and FQNEAQ (reference sequence). The CDR3 sequence: CASSLALAGGPIGELFF. DNA for the CDR3: TGTGCCAGCAGCTTAGCTCTAGCGGGGGGGCCTATCGGGGAGCTGTTTTTT.

The chain couples TRBV7-9 to TRBJ1-5; maybe TRBD1 (6 bases). The CDR3 runs to 13 residues. The V and J ends lost 5 bases and 5 bases respectively, with 10 bases between them. Germline CDR1 and CDR2: SEHNR and FQNEAQ (reference sequence). The DNA for the CDR3 is TGTGCCAGCAGCCCACAGGGATATCAGCCCCAGCATTTT. It is translated as CASSPQGYQPQHF.

The V call is TRBV27, the J call TRBJ2-1; no firm D call. From germline, CDR1 is MNHEY and CDR2 SMNVEV (reference sequence). There are 16 residues in the CDR3. Between the trimmed V and J ends, which lost 1 base and 5 bases, there was a span of 15 bases. Here the CDR3 reads CASSLWVPAVNNEQFF. CDR3 coding DNA: TGTGCCAGCAGTTTATGGGTTCCGGCGGTGAACAATGAGCAGTTCTTC.

The count of this clone is one. The chain carries TRBV7-3 and TRBJ2-3; D perhaps matches TRBD2 (5 bases). The CDR3 is made up of 15 amino acids. The germline V gene encodes CDR1 SGHTA and CDR2 FQGTGA. V dropped 3 bases and J dropped 4 bases, with 14 bases sitting between them. Here the CDR3 DNA reads TGTGCCAGCAGCTTGACGGGCGGGCCGGCAGATACGCAGTATTTT. Its protein is CASSLTGGPADTQYF.

This chain connects TRBV27 to TRBJ2-7; 9 positions match TRBD1. J gave up 5 bases and V 6 bases, and 5 bases lay outside the gene matches. The V gene's germline CDR1 is MNHEY and CDR2 SMNVEV (reference sequence). This CDR3 is 13 amino acids long. This CDR3 reads CASSGTGTHEQYF. The CDR3 bases are TGTGCCAGCAGCGGGACAGGGACCCACGAGCAGTACTTC.

The chain recombines TRBV5-1 with TRBJ2-1; D is possibly TRBD2 (5 bases). Germline CDR1 SGHRS, CDR2 YFSETQ. The germline V and J ends were trimmed by 1 base and 2 bases, with 19 bases remaining between them. This CDR3 is built from 18 residues. CDR3 residues: CASSLRPVMEDPYNEQFF. CDR3 sequence (DNA): TGCGCCAGCAGCTTGCGGCCGGTGATGGAGGACCCCTACAATGAGCAGTTCTTC.

This clone was seen only a few times. Because the CDR3 is missing its conserved closing phenylalanine or tryptophan, this is likely a read error. This chain connects TRBV5-1 to TRBJ1-1; 11 nucleotides agree with TRBD1. Trimming took 4 bases from V and 4 from J; bases not matched to a gene: 12. The CDR3 sequence is 17 residues long. Germline CDR1 SGHRS, CDR2 YFSETQ. CDR3 amino acids: CASSQTRTGGAGTEAFS. The CDR3 DNA is TGCGCCAGCAGCCAGACTCGGACAGGGGGCGCCGGCACTGAAGCTTTCTCT.

This chain uses TRBV4-3 with TRBJ2-6; D might be TRBD1 (5 bases). CDR1 LGHNA and CDR2 YSLEER come from the germline V gene. The CDR3 is made up of 16 amino acids. Trimming took off 0 bases at V and 1 base at J, with 7 bases between the two ends. Written as DNA, the CDR3 is TGCGCCAGCAGCCAAGATCGGACATCTGGGGCCAACGTCCTGACTTTC. Residues: CASSQDRTSGANVLTF.

The chain recombines TRBV6-6 with TRBJ2-5; D may be TRBD2 (6 bases). Germline CDR1 is MNHNY and CDR2 is SVGAGI (reference sequence). The CDR3 spans 16 residues. Trimming pared 3 bases from V and 1 base from J, leaving 15 bases between. The DNA of the CDR3 is TGTGCCAGCAGTTATGCCCCCGCACTAGCCCAAGAGACCCAGTACTTC. This codes for CASSYAPALAQETQYF.

This clone appeared once. CDR3 amino acids: CASSLVGGTYEQYF. DNA of the CDR3: TGCGCCAGCAGCTTGGTTGGCGGAACCTACGAGCAGTACTTC. V and J are TRBV5-1 and TRBJ2-7; D remains ambiguous. The germline V gene has CDR1 SGHRS and CDR2 YFSETQ. Trimming removed 0 bases from V and 2 bases from J, with 9 bases in between. The length of the CDR3 is 14 residues.

The J gene is TRBJ1-1, the V gene TRBV7-2, with unresolved D. The V and J ends lost 3 bases and 1 base respectively, with 9 bases between them. CDR1 and CDR2 from the germline V gene are SGHTA and FQGNSA. The CDR3 sequence is 14 residues long. Written as DNA, the CDR3 is TGTGCCAGCAGCTTTGGAGCTACGAACACTGAAGCTTTCTTT. This codes for CASSFGATNTEAFF.

This clone was recorded once. The chain uses TRBV6-5 and TRBJ1-5; TRBD1 is a possible D gene (5 bases). V lost 5 bases and J lost 0, with 5 bases in between. This CDR3 comprises 13 residues. Germline V gene sequence: CDR1 MNHEY, CDR2 SVGAGI. The CDR3 loop reads CASSTGSNQPQHF. The CDR3 DNA reads TGTGCCAGCAGTACAGGTAGCAATCAGCCCCAGCATTTT.

The V and J genes are TRBV2 and TRBJ2-7, with D possibly matching TRBD1 (5 bases). Trimming left V 3 bases short and J 3 bases short, with 15 bases between. Germline CDR1 is SNHLY and CDR2 is FYNNEI. The CDR3 has 15 residues. CDR3 sequence reads: CASSDPPSGIYEQYF. The CDR3 region has the DNA TGTGCCAGCAGTGACCCCCCCTCAGGGATCTACGAGCAGTACTTC.

This clone was seen a handful of times. The rearrangement uses TRBV11-2 and TRBJ2-5; D perhaps matches TRBD1 (6 bases). Looked up from germline, CDR1 is SGHAT and CDR2 is FQNNGV. The length of the CDR3 is 15 residues. Deletions cut 5 bases from V and 1 base from J, with 14 bases between. CDR3 sequence: CASSRIDRFQETQYF. DNA for the CDR3: TGTGCCAGCAGCCGAATCGACAGGTTCCAAGAGACCCAGTACTTC.

This rearrangement joins TRBV11-2 to TRBJ1-3, with D maybe TRBD1 (6 bases). The CDR3 consists of 16 residues. Germline values: CDR1 SGHAT, CDR2 FQNNGV. V lost 5 bases to trimming and J lost 0 bases, with 14 bases between them. The CDR3 spells CASSPGQLLSGNTIYF. In DNA, the CDR3 is TGTGCCAGCAGCCCAGGACAGCTACTCTCTGGAAACACCATATATTTT.

The chain has TRBV29-1 and TRBJ2-1, with a weak D call TRBD2 (5 bases). With 3 bases removed from V and 6 bases from J, the gap between germline ends came to 12 bases. This CDR3 is 13 amino acids long. Germline-derived CDR1 and CDR2 are SQVTM and ANQGSEA. CDR3 region: CSVEGVNANEQFF. DNA for the CDR3: TGCAGCGTTGAGGGAGTTAACGCCAATGAGCAGTTCTTC.

In the case of this clone: A read error may account for a junction end that differs from germline. The chain couples TRBV5-5 to TRBJ1-3; D not resolved. Germline lookup yields CDR1 SGHKS and CDR2 YYEKEE (reference sequence). The CDR3 extends over 17 amino acids. The CDR3 region has the DNA TGCGCCAGCAGCCAAAGGGCAGGAGGCCGCTCTGGAAACACCATATATTTT. It translates to CASSQRAGGRSGNTIYF.

This clone turned up a few times. V is TRBV10-3 and J is TRBJ1-3; D is uncertain. Trimming pared 11 bases from V and 0 bases from J, leaving 11 bases between. CDR1 and CDR2 from the germline V gene are ENHRY and SYGVKD. There are 13 residues in the CDR3. The CDR3: CAVGELSGNTIYF. CDR3 nucleotides: TGTGCCGTGGGAGAACTCTCTGGAAACACCATATATTTT.

This clone was counted a few times. This rearrangement joins TRBV15 to TRBJ1-2; a possible D gene is TRBD1 (6 bases). V dropped 3 bases and J dropped 2 bases, with 10 bases sitting between them. Germline CDR1 reads LNHNV; CDR2 reads YYDKDF (reference sequence). This CDR3 has 14 amino acids. In nucleotides, the CDR3 is TGTGCCACCAGCAGGAGCAGGGGAAACTATGGCTACACCTTC. It is translated as CATSRSRGNYGYTF.